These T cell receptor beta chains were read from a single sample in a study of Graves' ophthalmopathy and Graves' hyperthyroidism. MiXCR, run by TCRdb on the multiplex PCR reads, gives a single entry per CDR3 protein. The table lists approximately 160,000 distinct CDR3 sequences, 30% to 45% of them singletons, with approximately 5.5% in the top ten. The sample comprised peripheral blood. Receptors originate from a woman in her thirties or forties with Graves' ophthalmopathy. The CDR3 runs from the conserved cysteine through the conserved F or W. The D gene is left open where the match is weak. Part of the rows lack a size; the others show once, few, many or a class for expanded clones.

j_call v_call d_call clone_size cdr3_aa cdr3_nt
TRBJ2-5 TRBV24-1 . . CATSDPRYAAGETQYF TGTGCCACCAGTGACCCTAGGTATGCGGCAGGGGAGACCCAGTACTTC
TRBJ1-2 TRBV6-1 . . CASSDSGLHYGYTF TGTGCCAGCAGTGATTCTGGCCTTCACTATGGCTACACCTTC
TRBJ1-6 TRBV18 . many CASSPFAARVDSPLHF TGTGCCAGCTCACCATTCGCAGCGCGGGTGGATTCACCCCTCCACTTT
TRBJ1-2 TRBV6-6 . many CASRQENYGYTF TGTGCCAGCAGACAGGAAAACTATGGCTACACCTTC
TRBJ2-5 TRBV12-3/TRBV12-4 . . CASSRDRTLYF TGTGCCAGCAGCCGCGATCGGACTCTGTACTTC
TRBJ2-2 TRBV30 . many CAWSAGLGTGELFF TGTGCCTGGAGTGCGGGGTTGGGCACCGGGGAGCTGTTTTTT
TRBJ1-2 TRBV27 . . CASSSTLQTGYTF TGTGCCAGCAGTTCGACACTCCAGACGGGCTACACCTTC
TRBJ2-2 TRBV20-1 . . CSARDSSNTGELFF TGCAGTGCTAGGGATTCTAGCAACACCGGGGAGCTGTTTTTT
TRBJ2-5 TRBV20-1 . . CSARGTTAGETQYF TGCAGTGCTCGAGGGACCACAGCTGGGGAGACCCAGTACTTC
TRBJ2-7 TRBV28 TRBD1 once CASSFAGTGGSKQYF TGTGCCAGCAGTTTCGCCGGGACAGGGGGTAGTAAGCAGTACTTC
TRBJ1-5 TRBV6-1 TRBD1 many CASSEFTGGQPQHF TGTGCCAGCAGTGAATTCACAGGGGGTCAGCCCCAGCATTTT
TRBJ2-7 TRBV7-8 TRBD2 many CASRFGTSGSYEQYF TGTGCCAGCAGATTCGGGACTAGCGGTTCCTACGAGCAGTACTTC
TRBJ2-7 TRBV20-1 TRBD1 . CSARDRGYGEQYF TGCAGTGCTAGGGACAGGGGATACGGCGAGCAGTACTTC
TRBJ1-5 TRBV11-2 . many CASSTGPAGNQPQHF TGTGCCAGCAGCACCGGACCAGCGGGCAATCAGCCCCAGCATTTT
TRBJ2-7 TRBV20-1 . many CSAPQSSYEQYF TGCAGTGCTCCGCAGAGCTCCTACGAGCAGTACTTC
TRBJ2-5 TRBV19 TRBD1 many CASSRGQGEETQYF TGTGCCAGTAGTAGAGGACAGGGGGAAGAGACCCAGTACTTC
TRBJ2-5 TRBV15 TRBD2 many CATSRDGGTSGRAQYF TGTGCCACCAGCAGAGATGGGGGGACTAGCGGGAGGGCCCAGTACTTC
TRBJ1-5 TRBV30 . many CAWSVGGGSRPPQHF TGTGCCTGGAGTGTAGGCGGGGGCTCTCGCCCGCCCCAGCATTTT
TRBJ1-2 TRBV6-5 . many CASSYLGTDGYTF TGTGCCAGCAGCTACCTTGGGACGGATGGCTACACCTTC
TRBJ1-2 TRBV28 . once CASQGANYGYTF TGTGCCAGCCAAGGTGCTAACTATGGCTACACCTTC
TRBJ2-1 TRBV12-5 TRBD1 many CASGLRDRLISDEQFF TGTGCTAGTGGTCTCCGGGACAGACTCATCTCGGATGAGCAGTTCTTC
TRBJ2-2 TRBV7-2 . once CASSLEQGTGELFF TGTGCCAGCAGCTTAGAGCAGGGAACCGGGGAGCTGTTTTTT
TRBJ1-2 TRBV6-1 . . CASSHTPDSTWGYTF TGTGCCAGCAGTCATACGCCTGACAGTACATGGGGCTACACCTTC
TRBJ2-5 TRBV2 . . CASSEGSVLETQYF TGTGCCAGCAGTGAAGGGTCGGTTCTGGAGACCCAGTACTTC
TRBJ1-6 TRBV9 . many CASSTPISGARSSYNSPLHF TGTGCCAGCAGCACACCCATTTCAGGGGCTAGAAGCTCCTATAATTCACCCCTCCACTTT
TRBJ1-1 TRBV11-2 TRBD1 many CASSPQGPTEAFF TGTGCCAGCAGCCCACAGGGGCCCACTGAAGCTTTCTTT
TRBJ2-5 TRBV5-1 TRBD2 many CASSLTSGGPQETQYF TGCGCCAGCAGCTTGACTAGCGGGGGGCCCCAAGAGACCCAGTACTTC
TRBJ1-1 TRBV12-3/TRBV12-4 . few CASSLAPKEKAFF TGTGCCAGCAGTTTAGCACCCAAGGAAAAAGCTTTCTTT
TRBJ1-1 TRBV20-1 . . CSASLGNTEAFF TGCAGTGCTAGTCTGGGAAACACTGAAGCTTTCTTT
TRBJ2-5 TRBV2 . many CAIPGLPRETQYF TGTGCCATCCCGGGACTCCCAAGGGAGACCCAGTACTTC
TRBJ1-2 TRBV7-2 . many CASSLIGQINGYTF TGTGCCAGCAGCTTAATAGGACAGATCAATGGCTACACCTTC
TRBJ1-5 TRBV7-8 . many CASSVLAGLGQPQHF TGTGCCAGCAGCGTCCTCGCAGGGTTGGGTCAGCCCCAGCATTTT
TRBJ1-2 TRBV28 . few CASSLERTDNYGYTF TGTGCCAGCAGTTTAGAGCGGACAGACAACTATGGCTACACCTTC
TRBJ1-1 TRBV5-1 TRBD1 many CASSSGQGDRTEAFF TGCGCCAGCAGCTCGGGACAGGGGGATAGGACTGAAGCTTTCTTT
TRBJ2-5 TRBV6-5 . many CASSRGNQETQYF TGTGCCAGCAGTCGGGGGAACCAAGAGACCCAGTACTTC
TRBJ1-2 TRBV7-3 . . CASSITLGTDNYGYTF TGTGCCAGCAGCATCACGTTAGGGACGGACAACTATGGCTACACCTTC
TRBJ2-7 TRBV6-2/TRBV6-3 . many CASSYAPYYEQYF TGTGCCAGCAGTTACGCCCCTTACTACGAGCAGTACTTC
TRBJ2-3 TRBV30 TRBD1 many CAWDRADTQYF TGTGCCTGGGACAGGGCAGATACGCAGTATTTT
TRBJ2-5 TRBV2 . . CASSRDIGETQYF TGTGCCAGCAGCCGGGACATAGGAGAGACCCAGTACTTC
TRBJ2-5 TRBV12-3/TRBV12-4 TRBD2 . CASSFRQGLVPSGGASKTQYF TGTGCCAGCAGTTTCCGACAGGGGTTAGTTCCTAGCGGGGGGGCCTCGAAGACCCAGTACTTC